The next 29 T cell receptor beta chains were all read from a single sample in a study of blood T cells in healthy people across ages. Together with a sample-barcoded 5' primer, a J-beta primer mix was included in a second PCR lasting about 7 to 11 cycles. One entry per CDR3 protein, called by TCRdb with MiXCR from the 5' RACE reads. The table lists approximately 1.5 million distinct CDR3 sequences, about 42% of them singletons, with approximately 4% in the top ten. Sequenced input: blood. Source of these receptors: a woman under 30 in good health.

V is TRBV3-1 and J is TRBJ1-2; D unclear. The CDR3 runs to 15 residues. Germline V lookup: CDR1 LGHDT, CDR2 YNNKEL (reference sequence). V was shortened by 8 bases and J by 0 bases, with 16 bases between the two germline ends. CDR3 region: CASGPGWGSNYGYTF. Written as DNA, the CDR3 is TGTGCCAGCGGCCCCGGTTGGGGATCTAACTATGGCTACACCTTC.

Note on this clonotype: This may come from a read error, since a much larger clone is one base off. The gene calls are TRBV7-2 and TRBJ1-2; TRBD1 aligns across 9 bases. The CDR3 consists of 14 residues. Per the germline V gene, CDR1 is SGHTA and CDR2 is FQGNSA. CDR3 loop: CDSSKDRGNYGYTF. CDR3 in DNA: TGTGACAGCAGCAAGGACAGGGGAAACTATGGCTACACCTTC.

This chain uses TRBV20-1 with TRBJ2-3, with 7 bases that match TRBD2. The CDR3 spans 15 residues. From germline, CDR1 is DFQATT and CDR2 SNEGSKA (reference sequence). V shed 6 bases and J 7 bases; nucleotides not matched to a gene: 16. Here the CDR3 reads CSAQEGTTNVNTQYF. Written as DNA, the CDR3 is TGCAGTGCCCAGGAAGGGACTACCAACGTGAATACGCAGTATTTT.

This clonotype was observed a handful of times. The chain recombines TRBV7-9 with TRBJ1-2; possibly TRBD1 for D (5 bases). The CDR3 loop spans 14 amino acids. Trimming left V 2 bases short and J 3 bases short, with 10 bases between. The germline V gene encodes CDR1 SEHNR and CDR2 FQNEAQ (reference sequence). The CDR3 sequence is CASSLNRLDYGYTF. CDR3 DNA: TGTGCCAGCAGCTTAAACAGGTTGGACTATGGCTACACCTTC. The full variable domain, in which reference TRBV7-9 and TRBJ1-2 provide the parts outside the CDR3, is DTGVSQNPRHKITKRGQNVTFRCDPISEHNRLYWYRQTLGQGPEFLTYFQNEAQLEKSRLLSDRFSAERPKGSFSTLEIQRTEQGDSAMYLCASSLNRLDYGYTFGSGTRLTVV.

CDR3 amino acids: CSASDRGVRYSNQPQHF. The DNA of the CDR3 is TGCAGTGCTAGTGACAGGGGGGTACGGTACAGCAATCAGCCCCAGCATTTT. V gene TRBV20-1 combines with J gene TRBJ1-5; TRBD1 aligns across 9 bases. Germline V gives CDR1 DFQATT, CDR2 SNEGSKA (reference sequence). There are 17 residues in the CDR3. With 3 bases clipped from V and 1 base from J, the junction kept 10 bases outside the gene matches.

The gene calls are TRBV3-1 and TRBJ2-7; 14 bases fit TRBD2. V gave up 2 bases and J gave up 7 bases; unmatched junction bases: 7. The germline V gene has CDR1 LGHDT and CDR2 YNNKEL (reference sequence). The CDR3 is made up of 16 amino acids. The CDR3 nucleotides read TGTGCCAGCAGCCAACGGGTGGGACTAGCGGGAGATGAGCAGTACTTC. It codes for CASSQRVGLAGDEQYF.

This rearrangement joins TRBV7-9 to TRBJ2-3; TRBD2 might be the D (5 bases). The CDR3 has 15 amino acids. V shed 5 bases and J shed 4 bases, with 16 bases lying between them. Per germline, CDR1 SEHNR and CDR2 FQNEAQ (reference sequence). The CDR3 here is CASSHHWERADTQYF. CDR3 sequence (DNA): TGTGCCAGCAGCCACCACTGGGAGAGGGCAGATACGCAGTATTTT.

V usage is TRBV7-2 and J usage is TRBJ2-4, with a tentative D call TRBD2 (6 bases). V gave up 4 bases and J gave up 11 bases, with 15 bases separating them. The CDR3 is 13 amino acids. Germline V gives CDR1 SGHTA, CDR2 FQGNSA. The CDR3 coding sequence is TGTGCCAGCAGCTGGTGGCGGGAACAGGTTCAGTACTTC. Its protein product is CASSWWREQVQYF. The full variable domain, in which reference TRBV7-2 and TRBJ2-4 provide the parts outside the CDR3, is GAGVSQSPSNKVTEKGKDVELRCDPISGHTALYWYRQSLGQGLEFLIYFQGNSAPDKSGLPSDRFSAERTGGSVSTLTIQRTQQEDSAVYLCASSWWREQVQYFGAGTRLSVL.

This chain connects TRBV29-1 to TRBJ2-3, with D possibly called TRBD1 or TRBD2 (6 bases each). The length of the CDR3 is 14 residues. Trimming took off 7 bases at V and 1 base at J, with 15 bases between the two ends. Germline CDR1 and CDR2: SQVTM and ANQGSEA. The CDR3 loop reads CSAKKGGRTDTQYF. CDR3 nucleotide sequence: TGCAGCGCCAAAAAGGGGGGCCGCACAGATACGCAGTATTTT.

V usage is TRBV20-1 and J usage is TRBJ2-1, with D perhaps assigned TRBD1 or TRBD2 (5 bases each). Germline V lookup: CDR1 DFQATT, CDR2 SNEGSKA (reference sequence). The CDR3 totals 14 residues. V was clipped by 6 bases and J by 5 bases, with 17 bases between them. CDR3 nucleotides: TGCAGTGCCGTGGGGGATATAGTCAACAATGAGCAGTTCTTC. Protein sequence: CSAVGDIVNNEQFF.

The chain uses TRBV6-6 and TRBJ2-7; TRBD2 agrees at 13 bases. V was clipped by 2 bases and J by 5 bases; unmatched bases: 0. The CDR3 runs 14 residues. Germline assignment: CDR1 MNHNY and CDR2 SVGAGI (reference sequence). CDR3 coding DNA: TGTGCCAGCAGTTACGGGACTAGCGGGGACGAGCAGTACTTC. Encoded protein: CASSYGTSGDEQYF.

The chain employs TRBV15 and TRBJ1-5; the D is unclear. Germline lookup yields CDR1 LNHNV and CDR2 YYDKDF (reference sequence). The V end lost 6 bases, the J end lost 5 bases, and 17 bases lay between the germline ends. The CDR3 length is 15 residues. DNA of the CDR3: TGTGCCACCAGTATGAATGGGGAGAGCTATCAGCCCCAGCATTTT. Residues: CATSMNGESYQPQHF.

The V gene is TRBV12-3 or TRBV12-4, the J gene TRBJ1-5; 7 nucleotides line up with TRBD1. V trimming: 6 bases; J trimming: 3 bases; junction bases outside the gene matches: 5. This CDR3 region has 14 residues. The CDR3 protein is CASSMDRTNQPQHF. The CDR3 DNA follows: TGTGCCAGCAGCATGGACAGGACCAATCAGCCCCAGCATTTT.

This chain connects TRBV25-1 to TRBJ2-7; TRBD2 matches at 7 bases. The CDR3 is 15 residues long. The V gene's germline CDR1 is MGHDK and CDR2 SYGVNS. J was trimmed by 4 bases and V by 7 bases; bases with no gene match: 13. The CDR3 protein is CASNRGQAGQYEQYF. CDR3 coding DNA: TGTGCCAGCAACCGGGGCCAAGCGGGGCAGTACGAGCAGTACTTC.

V and J are TRBV20-1 and TRBJ2-1; TRBD2 aligns across 12 bases. The CDR3 runs 13 residues. The ends lost 6 bases at V and 8 bases at J; junction bases unmatched: 5. From germline, CDR1 is DFQATT and CDR2 SNEGSKA (reference sequence). In DNA form, the CDR3 reads TGCAGTGCCCCGCGACTAGCGGGGGATGAGCAGTTCTTC. Its protein is CSAPRLAGDEQFF.

The chain links TRBV29-1 to TRBJ2-1, with D unclear. Germline CDR1 SQVTM, CDR2 ANQGSEA. CDR3 length: 14 residues. V was pared by 0 bases and J by 2 bases, with 8 bases between. The CDR3 DNA reads as TGCAGCGTTGAAGAGGCGCCCACCTACAATGAGCAGTTCTTC. Its protein is CSVEEAPTYNEQFF.

This clonotype was seen a handful of times. The V and J genes are TRBV13 and TRBJ2-1, with TRBD1 matching over 7 bases. The CDR3 consists of 15 residues. V gave up 1 base and J gave up 4 bases; unmatched junction bases: 4. The germline V gene has CDR1 PRHDT and CDR2 FYEKMQ (reference sequence). CDR3 loop: CASSLASGQYNEQFF. The CDR3 nucleotides are TGTGCCAGCAGCTTAGCTTCGGGACAGTACAATGAGCAGTTCTTC.

As regards this clonotype: With a much larger clone just one base away, this may be a read error. This chain joins TRBV4-3 and TRBJ2-3, with D hard to call. The V gene lost 5 bases and the J gene lost 2 bases, with 20 bases spanning the gap. Per germline, CDR1 LGHNA and CDR2 YSLEER. This CDR3 contains 17 residues. The CDR3 DNA sequence: TGCGCCAGCAGCTCGGAGCACTTGGATCATTACACAGATACGCAGTATTTT. Protein product: CASSSEHLDHYTDTQYF.

The chain joins TRBV29-1 to TRBJ1-1; TRBD1 agrees at 11 bases. V was clipped by 7 bases and J by 1 base; unmatched bases: 5. CDR1 is SQVTM and CDR2 is ANQGSEA in the germline V gene. CDR3 length equals 14 residues. The CDR3 reads CSGRTGGRNTEAFF. The CDR3 DNA follows: TGCAGCGGTCGGACAGGGGGCCGGAACACTGAAGCTTTCTTT.

This clonotype was detected only a few times. The chain combines TRBV12-3 or TRBV12-4 with TRBJ1-6; 10 bases line up with TRBD1. Trimming at V came to 2 bases and at J to 9 bases, leaving 4 bases not matched to a gene. This CDR3 comprises 15 residues. The DNA for the CDR3 is TGTGCCAGCAGTTTACAGCGGGACAGGGGTTCACCCCTCCACTTT. Translating it yields CASSLQRDRGSPLHF.

The genes are TRBV4-3 and TRBJ1-2, with TRBD1 as a possible D gene (6 bases). Trimming removed 0 bases from V and 4 bases from J, with 12 bases in between. Germline V gives CDR1 LGHNA, CDR2 YSLEER. The CDR3 is 15 residues long. The CDR3 DNA is TGCGCCAGCAGCCAAGAGACACAGGGATTCTATGGCTACACCTTC. This codes for CASSQETQGFYGYTF.

The J gene is TRBJ2-2, the V gene TRBV5-1, with a tentative D call TRBD1 (5 bases). The length of the CDR3 is 18 residues. Germline lookup yields CDR1 SGHRS and CDR2 YFSETQ. The ends were cut back, 1 base at V and 7 bases at J, with 23 bases in the middle. DNA for the CDR3: TGCGCCAGCAGCTTGTCCCGTTCGACAGTAAAAGGTGTCGGGGAGCTGTTTTTT. Its protein is CASSLSRSTVKGVGELFF. Full variable domain (remainder filled in from reference TRBV5-1 and TRBJ2-2): KAGVTQTPRYLIKTRGQQVTLSCSPISGHRSVSWYQQTPGQGLQFLFEYFSETQRNKGNFPGRFSGRQFSNSRSEMNVSTLELGDSALYLCASSLSRSTVKGVGELFFGEGSRLTVL.

This clonotype was detected a few times. The chain uses TRBV15 and TRBJ2-1; the match to TRBD2 covers 13 bases. CDR3 length: 19 amino acids. Germline assignment: CDR1 LNHNV and CDR2 YYDKDF (reference sequence). With 0 bases clipped from V and 9 bases from J, the junction kept 14 bases outside the gene matches. This CDR3 is CATSRDRGTSGILVGEQFF. CDR3 DNA sequence: TGTGCCACCAGCAGAGATCGGGGGACTAGCGGGATTTTAGTGGGTGAGCAGTTCTTC. The variable domain in full, completed from reference TRBV15 and TRBJ2-1, reads DAMVIQNPRYQVTQFGKPVTLSCSQTLNHNVMYWYQQKSSQAPKLLFHYYDKDFNNEADTPDNFQSRRPNTSFCFLDIRSPGLGDTAMYLCATSRDRGTSGILVGEQFFGPGTRLTVL.

This clonotype turned up a few times. The V gene is TRBV7-9, the J gene TRBJ1-2; the D gene is possibly TRBD1 (5 bases). Germline-derived CDR1 and CDR2 are SEHNR and FQNEAQ (reference sequence). The CDR3 spans 13 residues. V lost 5 bases, J lost 4 bases, and 11 bases lay in between. CDR3 nucleotide sequence: TGTGCCAGCAGCCCAGCAGGGATCTATGGCTACACCTTC. Translating it yields CASSPAGIYGYTF.

This chain joins TRBV29-1 and TRBJ2-7; maybe TRBD2 (7 bases). Germline loops: CDR1 SQVTM, CDR2 ANQGSEA. The CDR3 totals 15 residues. Trimming cost V 0 bases and J 5 bases, with 17 bases left between them. CDR3: CSVEDGGSGVHEQYF. CDR3 DNA sequence: TGCAGCGTTGAAGACGGGGGGTCAGGGGTCCACGAGCAGTACTTC.

This clonotype was found once. The chain combines TRBV5-6 with TRBJ2-1, with 7 positions matching TRBD1. Trimming took 0 bases from V and 6 from J; bases not matched to a gene: 3. Germline lookup yields CDR1 SGHDT and CDR2 YYEEEE. The CDR3 consists of 14 residues. The CDR3: CASSLAGTANEQFF. CDR3 sequence (DNA): TGTGCCAGCAGCTTGGCCGGGACAGCCAATGAGCAGTTCTTC.

The chain is built from TRBV4-1 and TRBJ1-2; 7 nucleotides match TRBD1. This CDR3 spans 15 amino acids. The V segment lost 2 bases and the J segment 4 bases; nucleotides outside the gene matches: 7. Germline CDR1 reads MGHRA; CDR2 reads YSYEKL. The CDR3 nucleotides are TGCGCCAGCAGCCAACCACCGCAGGGGGTCTATGGCTACACCTTC. This translates into CASSQPPQGVYGYTF.

This clonotype was found a few times. The CDR3, as DNA: TGTGCCAGCAGGGGAGCTGGGGCCAACGTCCTGACTTTC. Translation: CASRGAGANVLTF. V and J are TRBV6-2 or TRBV6-3 and TRBJ2-6; D is perhaps TRBD2 (5 bases). Germline V gene lookup returns CDR1 MNHEY and CDR2 SVGEGT. V gave up 6 bases and J gave up 2 bases, with 5 bases separating them. The CDR3 contains 13 residues.

This clonotype has more than one count but fewer than ten. The chain joins TRBV7-2 to TRBJ1-2; no clear D gene. The length of the CDR3 is 14 residues. V gave up 1 base and J gave up 5 bases, with 11 bases separating them. Germline assignment: CDR1 SGHTA and CDR2 FQGNSA. The CDR3 reads CASSLDGFLYGYTF. The CDR3 coding sequence is TGTGCCAGCAGCTTAGATGGGTTTTTGTATGGCTACACCTTC.